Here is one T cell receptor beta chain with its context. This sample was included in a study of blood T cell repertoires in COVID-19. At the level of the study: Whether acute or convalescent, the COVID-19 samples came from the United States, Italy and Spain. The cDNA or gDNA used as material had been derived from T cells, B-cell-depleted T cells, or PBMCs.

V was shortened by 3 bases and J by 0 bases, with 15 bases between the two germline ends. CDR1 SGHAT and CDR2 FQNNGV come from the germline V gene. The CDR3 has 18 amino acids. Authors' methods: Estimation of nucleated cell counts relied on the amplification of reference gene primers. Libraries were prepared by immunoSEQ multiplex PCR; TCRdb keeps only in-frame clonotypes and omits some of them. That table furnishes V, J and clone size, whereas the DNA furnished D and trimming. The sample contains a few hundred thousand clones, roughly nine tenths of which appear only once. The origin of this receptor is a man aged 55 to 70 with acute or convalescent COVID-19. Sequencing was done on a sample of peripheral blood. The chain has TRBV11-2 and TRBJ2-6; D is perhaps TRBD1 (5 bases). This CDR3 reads CASSFPPGRRSGANVLTF. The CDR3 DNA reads TGTGCCAGCAGCTTTCCCCCAGGGCGCCGCTCTGGGGCCAACGTCCTGACTTTC.